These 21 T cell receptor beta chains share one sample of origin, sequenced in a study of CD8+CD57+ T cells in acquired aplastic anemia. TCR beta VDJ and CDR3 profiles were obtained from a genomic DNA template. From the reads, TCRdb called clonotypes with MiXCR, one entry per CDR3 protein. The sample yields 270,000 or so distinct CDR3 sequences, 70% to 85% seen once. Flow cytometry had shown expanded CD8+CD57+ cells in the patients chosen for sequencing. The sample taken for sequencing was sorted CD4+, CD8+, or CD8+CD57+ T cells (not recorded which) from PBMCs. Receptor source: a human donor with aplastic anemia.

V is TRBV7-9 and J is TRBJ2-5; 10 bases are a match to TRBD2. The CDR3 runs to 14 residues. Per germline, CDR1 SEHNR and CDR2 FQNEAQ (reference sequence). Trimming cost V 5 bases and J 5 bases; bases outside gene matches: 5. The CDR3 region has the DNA TGTGCCAGCAGCCCCGGGACTAGCGTTGAGACCCAGTACTTC. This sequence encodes CASSPGTSVETQYF.

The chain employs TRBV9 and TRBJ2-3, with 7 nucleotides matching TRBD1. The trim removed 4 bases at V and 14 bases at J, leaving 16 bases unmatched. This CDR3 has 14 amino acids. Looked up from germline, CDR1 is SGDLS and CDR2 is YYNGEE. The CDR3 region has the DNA TGTGCCAGCAGCTTAGGGGGCGCGACAAATCAGCCGTATTTT. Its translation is CASSLGGATNQPYF.

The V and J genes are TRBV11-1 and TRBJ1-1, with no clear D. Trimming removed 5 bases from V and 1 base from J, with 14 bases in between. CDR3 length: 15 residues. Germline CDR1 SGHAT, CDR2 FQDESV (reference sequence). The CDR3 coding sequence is TGTGCCAGCAGCGTAGGGTCAGATAGGAACACTGAAGCTTTCTTT. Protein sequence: CASSVGSDRNTEAFF. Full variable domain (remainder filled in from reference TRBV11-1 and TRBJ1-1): EAEVAQSPRYKITEKSQAVAFWCDPISGHATLYWYRQILGQGPELLVQFQDESVVDDSQLPKDRFSAERLKGVDSTLKIQPAELGDSAMYLCASSVGSDRNTEAFFGQGTRLTVV.

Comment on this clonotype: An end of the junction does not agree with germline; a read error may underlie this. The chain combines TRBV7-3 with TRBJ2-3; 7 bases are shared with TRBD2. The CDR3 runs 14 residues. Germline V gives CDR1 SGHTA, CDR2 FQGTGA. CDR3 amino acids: CASSSGGSSGKHQF. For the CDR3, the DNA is TGTGCCAGCAGCTCTGGCGGGAGTTCCGGTAAGCACCAGTTT.

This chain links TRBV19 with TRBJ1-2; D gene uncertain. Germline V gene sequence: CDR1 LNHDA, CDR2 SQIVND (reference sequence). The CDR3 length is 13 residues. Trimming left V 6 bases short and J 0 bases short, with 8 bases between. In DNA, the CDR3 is TGTGCCAGTAGCCAGACTGCTAACTATGGCTACACCTTC. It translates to CASSQTANYGYTF.

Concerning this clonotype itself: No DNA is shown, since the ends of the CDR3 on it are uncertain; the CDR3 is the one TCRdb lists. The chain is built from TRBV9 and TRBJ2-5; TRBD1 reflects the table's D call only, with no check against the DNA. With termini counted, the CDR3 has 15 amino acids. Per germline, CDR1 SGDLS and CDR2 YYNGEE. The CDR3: CASGATGNIQYFEYF.

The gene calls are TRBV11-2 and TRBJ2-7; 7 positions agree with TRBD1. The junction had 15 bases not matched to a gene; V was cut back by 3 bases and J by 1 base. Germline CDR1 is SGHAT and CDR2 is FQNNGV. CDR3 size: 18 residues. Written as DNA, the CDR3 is TGTGCCAGCAGCTTTCACCACTACGGGACAGCCCTTTCCTACGAGCAGTACGTC. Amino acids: CASSFHHYGTALSYEQYV.

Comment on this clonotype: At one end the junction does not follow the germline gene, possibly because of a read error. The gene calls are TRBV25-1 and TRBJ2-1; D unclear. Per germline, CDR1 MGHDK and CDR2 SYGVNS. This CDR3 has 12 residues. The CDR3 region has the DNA TGTGCCAGCAGTGGGAACAACAATGACCAGTTCTTC. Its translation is CASSGNNNDQFF.

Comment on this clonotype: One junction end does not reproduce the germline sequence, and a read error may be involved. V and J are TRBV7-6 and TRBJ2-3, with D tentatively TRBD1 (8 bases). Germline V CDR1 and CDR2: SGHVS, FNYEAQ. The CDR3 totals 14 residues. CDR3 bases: TGTGCCAGCAGGACAGCGGGACAGGCGAACCTGGCCGAGTTT. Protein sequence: CASRTAGQANLAEF.

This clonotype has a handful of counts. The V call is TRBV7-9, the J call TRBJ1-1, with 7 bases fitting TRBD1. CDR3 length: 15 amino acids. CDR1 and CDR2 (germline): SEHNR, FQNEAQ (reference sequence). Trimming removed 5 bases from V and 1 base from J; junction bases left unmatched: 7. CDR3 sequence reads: CASSLPGGANTEAFF. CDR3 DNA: TGTGCCAGCAGCCTACCAGGGGGGGCGAACACTGAAGCTTTCTTT.

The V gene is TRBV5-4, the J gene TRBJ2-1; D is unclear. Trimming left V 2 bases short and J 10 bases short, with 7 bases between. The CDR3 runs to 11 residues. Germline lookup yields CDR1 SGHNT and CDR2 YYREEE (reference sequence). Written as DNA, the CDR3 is TGTGCCAGCAGCTTAAACAGCGAGCAGTTCTTC. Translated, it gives CASSLNSEQFF.

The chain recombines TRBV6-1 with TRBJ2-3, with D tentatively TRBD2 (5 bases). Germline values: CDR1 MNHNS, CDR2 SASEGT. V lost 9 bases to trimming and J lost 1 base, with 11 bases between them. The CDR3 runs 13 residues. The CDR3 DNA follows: TGTGCCAGGGCCGACGGGGGCACAGATACGCAGTATTTT. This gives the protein CARADGGTDTQYF.

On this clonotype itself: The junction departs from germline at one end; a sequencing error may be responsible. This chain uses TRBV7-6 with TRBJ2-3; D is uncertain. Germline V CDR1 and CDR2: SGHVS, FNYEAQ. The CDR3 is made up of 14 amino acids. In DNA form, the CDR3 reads TGTGCCAGCAGCTTAGCCCCCACAGATACGCAGCAGTTTTTT. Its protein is CASSLAPTDTQQFF.

CDR3: CASSFAQGAGTQYF. CDR3 nucleotides: TGCGCCAGCAGCTTCGCACAGGGGGCTGGTACGCAGTATTTT. This chain joins TRBV5-1 and TRBJ2-3; 9 bases line up with TRBD1. V was clipped by 2 bases and J by 8 bases; unmatched bases: 6. CDR1 and CDR2 (germline): SGHRS, YFSETQ. The CDR3 spans 14 residues.

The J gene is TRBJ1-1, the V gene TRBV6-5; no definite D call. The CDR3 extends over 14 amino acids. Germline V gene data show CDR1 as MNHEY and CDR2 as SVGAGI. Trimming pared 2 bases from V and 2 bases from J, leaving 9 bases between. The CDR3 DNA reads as TGTGCCAGCAGTTACGTGCAGGATAACACTGAAGCTTTCTTT. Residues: CASSYVQDNTEAFF.

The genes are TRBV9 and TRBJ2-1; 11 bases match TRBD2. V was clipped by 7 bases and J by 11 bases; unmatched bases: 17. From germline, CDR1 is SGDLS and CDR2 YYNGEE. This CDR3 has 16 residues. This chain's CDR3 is CASGPGTSGGSEQQFF. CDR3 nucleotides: TGTGCCAGCGGCCCCGGGACTAGCGGAGGCAGTGAGCAGCAGTTCTTC. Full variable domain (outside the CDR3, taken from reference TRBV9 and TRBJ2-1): DSGVTQTPKHLITATGQRVTLRCSPRSGDLSVYWYQQSLDQGLQFLIQYYNGEERAKGNILERFSAQQFPDLHSELNLSSLELGDSALYFCASGPGTSGGSEQQFFGPGTRLTVL.

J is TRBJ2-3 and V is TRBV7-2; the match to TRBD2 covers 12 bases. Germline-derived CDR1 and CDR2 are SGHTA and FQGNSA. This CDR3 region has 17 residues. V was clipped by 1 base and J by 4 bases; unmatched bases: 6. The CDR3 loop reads CASSLVVTSGSADTQYF. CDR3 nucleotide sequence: TGTGCCAGCAGCTTAGTAGTGACTAGCGGGAGTGCAGATACGCAGTATTTT. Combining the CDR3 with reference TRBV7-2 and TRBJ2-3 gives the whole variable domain GAGVSQSPSNKVTEKGKDVELRCDPISGHTALYWYRQSLGQGLEFLIYFQGNSAPDKSGLPSDRFSAERTGGSVSTLTIQRTQQEDSAVYLCASSLVVTSGSADTQYFGPGTRLTVL.

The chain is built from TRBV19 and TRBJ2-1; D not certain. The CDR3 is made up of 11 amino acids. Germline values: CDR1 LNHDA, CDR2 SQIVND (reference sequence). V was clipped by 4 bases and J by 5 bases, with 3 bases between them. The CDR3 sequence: CASSKNNEQFF. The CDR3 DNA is TGTGCCAGTAGTAAAAACAATGAGCAGTTCTTC.

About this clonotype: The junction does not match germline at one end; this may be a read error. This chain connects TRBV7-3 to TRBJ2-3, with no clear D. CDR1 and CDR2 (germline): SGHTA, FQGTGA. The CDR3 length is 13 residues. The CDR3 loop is CASRDGGTGTEYF. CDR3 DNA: TGTGCCAGCAGGGACGGCGGCACTGGTACGGAGTATTTT.

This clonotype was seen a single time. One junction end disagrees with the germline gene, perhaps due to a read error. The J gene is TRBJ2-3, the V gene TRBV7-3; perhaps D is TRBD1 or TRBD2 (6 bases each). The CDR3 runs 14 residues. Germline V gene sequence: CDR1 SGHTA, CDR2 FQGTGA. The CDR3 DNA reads TGTGCCAGCAGTTCTAGGGGGACTTGGGGAGCGACCCAGTTT. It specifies CASSSRGTWGATQF.

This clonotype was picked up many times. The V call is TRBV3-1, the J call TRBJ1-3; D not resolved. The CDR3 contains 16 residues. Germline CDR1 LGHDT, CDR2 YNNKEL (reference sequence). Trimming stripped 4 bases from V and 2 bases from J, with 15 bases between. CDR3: CASSLPGPSTGNTIYF. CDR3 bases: TGTGCCAGCAGCCTACCCGGCCCTTCTACTGGAAACACCATATATTTT.